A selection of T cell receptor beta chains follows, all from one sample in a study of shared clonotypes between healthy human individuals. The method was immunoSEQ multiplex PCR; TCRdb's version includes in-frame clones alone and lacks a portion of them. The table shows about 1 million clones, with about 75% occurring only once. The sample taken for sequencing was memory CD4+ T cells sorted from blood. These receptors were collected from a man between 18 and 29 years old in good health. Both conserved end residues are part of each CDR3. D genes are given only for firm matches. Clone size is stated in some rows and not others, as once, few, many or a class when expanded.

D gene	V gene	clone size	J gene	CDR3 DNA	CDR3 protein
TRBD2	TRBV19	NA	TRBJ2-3	TGTGCCAGTAGTTTACTAGCGGGCACAGATACGCAGTATTTT	CASSLLAGTDTQYF
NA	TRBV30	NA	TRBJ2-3	TGTGCCTGGAGTGTTGGAGGGGGGAGGACAGATACGCAGTATTTT	CAWSVGGGRTDTQYF
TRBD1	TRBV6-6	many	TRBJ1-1	TGTTCCTCACAGGGGAGTAACAGGAACACTGAAGCTTTCTTT	CSSQGSNRNTEAFF
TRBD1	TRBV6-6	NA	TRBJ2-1	TGTGCCAGCATAAAGGACAGGGACAATGAGCAGTTCTTC	CASIKDRDNEQFF
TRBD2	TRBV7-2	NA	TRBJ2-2	TGTGCCAGCAGCTTAGCTAGCGGGGCCGGGGAGCTGTTTTTT	CASSLASGAGELFF
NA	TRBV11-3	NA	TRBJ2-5	TGTGCCAGCAGCTTAGGGGCTCGGGAGACCCAGTACTTC	CASSLGARETQYF
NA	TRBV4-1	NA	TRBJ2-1	TGCGCCAGCAGCCAAGATGATTTTAGAGGGACATTGGGGAATGAGCAGTTCTTC	CASSQDDFRGTLGNEQFF
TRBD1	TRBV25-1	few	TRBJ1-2	TGTGCCAGCAGTGAAGTTTGGACAGGGAGTGGCTACACCTTC	CASSEVWTGSGYTF
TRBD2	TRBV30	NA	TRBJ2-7	TGTGCCTGGAGCAGTAGCGGGAGGCTCTACGAGCAGTACTTC	CAWSSSGRLYEQYF
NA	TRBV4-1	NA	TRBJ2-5	TGCGCCAGCAGCCGCGGGACGCAGCAAGAGACCCAGTACTTC	CASSRGTQQETQYF
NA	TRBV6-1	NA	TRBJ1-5	TGTGCCAGCAGTGCGGGGTATAGCAATCAGCCCCAGCATTTT	CASSAGYSNQPQHF
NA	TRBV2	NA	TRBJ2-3	TGTGCCAGCAGTGAGGGACGGACGCACACAGATACGCAGTATTTT	CASSEGRTHTDTQYF
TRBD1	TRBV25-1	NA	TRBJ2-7	TGTGCCGCAAGAGGGACAGGGGACTCCTACGAGCAGTACTTC	CAARGTGDSYEQYF
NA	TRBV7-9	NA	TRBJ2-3	TGTGCCAGCAGCTCCCAGAATTCAGATACGCAGTATTTT	CASSSQNSDTQYF
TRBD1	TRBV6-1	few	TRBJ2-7	TGTGCCACCAAAGACAGGGCGTACGAGCAGTACTTC	CATKDRAYEQYF
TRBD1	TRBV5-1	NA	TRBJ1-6	TGCGCCAGCAGCTTGTTAGGACAGGGGTTTTCACCCCTCCACTTT	CASSLLGQGFSPLHF
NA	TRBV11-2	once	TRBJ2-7	TGTGCCAGCAGCTTCAGGACAGACCTCAGGGACGAGCAGTACTTC	CASSFRTDLRDEQYF
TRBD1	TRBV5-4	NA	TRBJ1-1	TGTGCCAGCAGCCGGCGGGACAGGGAGGGAACTGAAGCTTTCTTT	CASSRRDREGTEAFF
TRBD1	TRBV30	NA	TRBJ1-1	TGTGCCTGCCGAGGACAGGGGAACACTGAAGCTTTCTTT	CACRGQGNTEAFF
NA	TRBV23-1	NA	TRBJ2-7	TGCGCCAGCAGGGGTGAGAACTCCTACGAGCAGTACTTC	CASRGENSYEQYF
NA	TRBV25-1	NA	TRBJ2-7	TGTGCCAGCAGTGAAGCCTCTAGAGGTGAGCAGTACTTC	CASSEASRGEQYF
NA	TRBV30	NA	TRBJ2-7	TGTGCCCGTTCGGGCCTTTACGGGGATAGCGAGCAGTACTTC	CARSGLYGDSEQYF
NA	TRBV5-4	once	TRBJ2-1	TGTGCCAGCAGCTGGGGAGGGGGCGATGAGCAGTTCTTC	CASSWGGGDEQFF
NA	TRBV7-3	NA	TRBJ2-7	TGTGCCAGCAGCTTGGGTGTGAACTACGAGCAGTACTTC	CASSLGVNYEQYF
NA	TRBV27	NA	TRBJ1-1	TGTGCCAGCAGTTTAAGGGGGGGAACTGAAGCTTTCTTT	CASSLRGGTEAFF
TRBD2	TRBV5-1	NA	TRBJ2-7	TGCGCCAGCAGCTGGACCCCACTTCGGGAGGGAGTCTCCTACGAGCAGTACTTC	CASSWTPLREGVSYEQYF
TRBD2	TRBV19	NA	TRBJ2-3	TGTGCCAGTAGTATAACGAGCGGGGGGGCCGGTTCCACAGATACGCAGTATTTT	CASSITSGGAGSTDTQYF
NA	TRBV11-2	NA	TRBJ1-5	TGTGCCAGCAGCCATGGACCGAATCAGCCCCAGCATTTT	CASSHGPNQPQHF
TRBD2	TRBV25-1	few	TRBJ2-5	TGTGCCAGCAGTGGGGGACTAGCGGGAGCTTCCGAGACCCAGTACTTC	CASSGGLAGASETQYF
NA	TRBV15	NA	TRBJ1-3	TGTGCCACCAGCAGAGATTGGGGGCAGGGCGGAAACACCATATATTTT	CATSRDWGQGGNTIYF
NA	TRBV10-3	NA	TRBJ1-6	TGTGCCATCAGTGAGTCGGGGGGGGATTATAATTCACCCCTCCACTTT	CAISESGGDYNSPLHF
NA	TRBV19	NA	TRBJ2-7	TGTGCCAGTAGCGAGGTTAGCGGACCGCTCTACGAGCAGTACTTC	CASSEVSGPLYEQYF
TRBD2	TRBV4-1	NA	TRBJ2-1	TGCGCCAGCAGCCAAGATTGGGCTAGCGGGAGGTTTGACAATGAGCAGTTCTTC	CASSQDWASGRFDNEQFF
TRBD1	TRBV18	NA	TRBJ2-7	TGTGCCAGCTCCACAGGGGCCTACGAGCAGTACTTC	CASSTGAYEQYF
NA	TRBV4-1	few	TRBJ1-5	TGCGCCAGCAGCCAAGGGGTCAAACATAGCAATCAGCCCCAGCATTTT	CASSQGVKHSNQPQHF
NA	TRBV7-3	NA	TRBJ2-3	TGTGCCAGCAGCTTAAACGGGGGCACAGATACGCAGTATTTT	CASSLNGGTDTQYF
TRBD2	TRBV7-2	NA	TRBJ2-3	TGTGCCAGCAGCTTAGGGCGGGGGATTTTCTCGCAGTATTTT	CASSLGRGIFSQYF
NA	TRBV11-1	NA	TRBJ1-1	TGTGCCAGCAGCTTAGAGATCGGTGGTTTGGGCACTGAAGCTTTCTTT	CASSLEIGGLGTEAFF
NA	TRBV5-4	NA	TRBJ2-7	TGTGCCAGCAGCCTAGGACAGCGGCAGTACTTC	CASSLGQRQYF
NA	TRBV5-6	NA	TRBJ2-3	TGTGCCAGCAGCCGCGGATATAACACAGATACGCAGTATTTT	CASSRGYNTDTQYF
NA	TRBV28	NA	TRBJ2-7	TGTGCCAGCAGTTTAGAGGCACTTCCACCCTACGAGCAGTACTTC	CASSLEALPPYEQYF
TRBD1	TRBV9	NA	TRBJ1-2	TGTGCCAGCAGCGCGCACCTCGGGACAGGGAATACTGGCTACACCTTC	CASSAHLGTGNTGYTF
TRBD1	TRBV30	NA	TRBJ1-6	TGTGCTTGGAGAGTGGGGGACAGCTCCCCCACTAATTCACCCCTCCACTTT	CAWRVGDSSPTNSPLHF
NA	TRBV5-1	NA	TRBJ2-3	TGCGCCAGCAGAAGATTTTTGTTTGTGACAGGAACACGGACGACAGATACGCAGTATTTT	CASRRFLFVTGTRTTDTQYF
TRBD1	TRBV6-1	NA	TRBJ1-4	TGTGCCAGCAGGGGTGACAGGGAGGTTGAAAAACTGTTTTTT	CASRGDREVEKLFF
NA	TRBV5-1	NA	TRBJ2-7	TGCGCCAGCAGCAAAGGAACAGGGAACAACGAGCAGTACTTC	CASSKGTGNNEQYF
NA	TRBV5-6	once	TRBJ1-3	TGTGCCAGCCAGCTCTGGGGGTCGGGAAACACCATATATTTT	CASQLWGSGNTIYF
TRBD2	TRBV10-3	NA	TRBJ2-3	TGTGCCATCGGGGCAGGACTAGAGGGCACAGATACGCAGTATTTT	CAIGAGLEGTDTQYF
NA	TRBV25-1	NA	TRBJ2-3	TGTGCCAGCAGTGAAACCGGGGCCCTCACAGATACGCAGTATTTT	CASSETGALTDTQYF
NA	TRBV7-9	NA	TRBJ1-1	TGTGCCAGCAGCGTCGGGCAGGGTCGTGAAAAAGTAGGAGCTTTCTTT	CASSVGQGREKVGAFF
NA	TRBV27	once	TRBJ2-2	TGTGCCAGCAGTGGCCGGGACGGGTCGCGCGCCGGGGAGCTGTTTTTT	CASSGRDGSRAGELFF
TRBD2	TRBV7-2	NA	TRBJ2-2	TGTGCCAGCAGTTCGACGAGCGGGAATACCGGGGAGCTGTTTTTT	CASSSTSGNTGELFF